Only a few counts were recorded for the clone carrying this T cell receptor beta chain. V was pared by 5 bases and J by 8 bases, with 11 bases between. Germline V lookup: CDR1 SGHAT, CDR2 FQNNGV. The length of the CDR3 is 12 residues. Assay used: immunoSEQ multiplex PCR; TCRdb lists only in-frame clones, some missing. The table records roughly 20,000 clones, about 57% of them present only once. This sample is part of a study of graft-versus-host responses after intestinal transplantation. Turning to the study itself: Anti-thymocyte globulin served as induction for all recipients, who then took tacrolimus and steroids for roughly 3 years. Whole-study findings and limits: Detection of GvH clones occurred in recipient marrow, and some had their first appearance in ileum or blood. Individuals who had graft-donor T cell macrochimerism had allografts that showed high graft-versus-host to host-versus-graft clonal ratios.

Responder CD3+CD4+ and CD3+CD8+ cells that were proliferating and CFSE-low were sorted after the reaction. This TCR derives from a human patient who received an intestinal transplant. Sequences were derived from alloreactive CD4+ T cells from a mixed lymphocyte reaction culture, sampled before intestinal transplant. Subset reported: CFSE-low proliferating T cells sorted from approximately 6-day pre-transplant mixed lymphocyte reaction (GvH or HvG direction). The chain carries TRBV11-2 and TRBJ2-3, with D tentatively TRBD2 (6 bases). This chain's CDR3 is CASSNPSVTQYF. As DNA, the CDR3 is TGTGCCAGCAGCAACCCTAGCGTTACGCAGTATTTT.